This TCR beta chain was sequenced in a study of cytomegalovirus exposure and HLA in healthy donors. At the level of the study: A previous analysis identified approximately 110 million unique TCR beta sequences derived from around 200 million T cells. There were several hundred genotyped donors. Of these, about 80% fell in the genetic ancestry cluster associated with self-reported Caucasian donors. Regarding the study as a whole: Reported results showed that the classifier diagnosed cytomegalovirus status with high specificity and sensitivity.

PCR involved 60 Vbeta and 13 Jbeta primers. The data were produced by immunoSEQ multiplex PCR, yet TCRdb's version contains in-frame clones alone and is incomplete. The repertoire holds 120,000 or so clones, with 78% as singletons. The table lists this clone with a few counts. The target antigen is unknown. V shed 5 bases, J shed 0 bases, and the junction held 10 bases outside the gene matches. The germline V gene encodes CDR1 MGHRA and CDR2 YSYEKL. CDR3 size: 18 residues. The chain recombines TRBV4-1 with TRBJ2-6; TRBD1 agrees at 7 bases. The sequencing sample was made of PBMCs. This receptor was identified in a man aged 30 to 45 in good health and CMV-seropositive. CDR3 protein: CASSFGTVDSSGANVLTF. The CDR3, as DNA: TGCGCCAGCAGCTTCGGGACAGTAGATTCCTCTGGGGCCAACGTCCTGACTTTC.